The clone carrying this T cell receptor (beta chain) was seen a handful of times. The antigen is not known. With a constant-region primer, TCR beta cDNA was made from approximately 520 ng of total RNA. ARM-PCR, slightly modified, supplied the TCR beta libraries through three nested multiplex PCR rounds. The opening two PCR rounds, roughly 11 cycles each, paired TRBV1-TRBV30 forward primers with a C-beta reverse primer. Using its own MiXCR run on the multiplex PCR reads, TCRdb lists one record per CDR3 protein. The sample holds about 310,000 distinct CDR3 sequences; about 50% are singletons and the top ten take over 15%. The sample originates from a study of tumor-infiltrating lymphocytes in primary liver carcinoma. Overall study context: These patients were men and women whose ages were 30 to 69 years. Sample yields, roughly 3.65 to 8 million productive TCRbeta reads, were similar across the tissue types. The study's findings and limits: Tumor-adjacent and tumor-blood pairs shared less of their repertoires than tumor region pairs shared.

The source of the blood RNA was unsorted whole blood, and germline DNA was extracted as well. Around 4 milliliters of peripheral blood were gathered ahead of the operation. V dropped 0 bases and J dropped 1; count of bases not matched to a gene: 4. The germline V gene encodes CDR1 ENHRY and CDR2 SYGVKD. This CDR3 has 16 residues. The rearrangement links TRBV10-3 to TRBJ2-7, with 9 bases identical to TRBD1. The sample was peripheral blood. The clonotype comes from a woman in her twenties or thirties with primary liver carcinoma and hepatitis B virus infection. In DNA form, the CDR3 reads TGTGCCATCAGTGAGTCAGGGACAGGGTTTTCCTACGAGCAGTACTTC. It is translated as CAISESGTGFSYEQYF.